The T cell receptor beta chain under discussion was sequenced for a study of T cell changes during pregnancy in multiple sclerosis. The table came from immunoSEQ multiplex PCR; TCRdb's copy has only in-frame clones and leaves some out. In the table there are about 51,000 clones, around 93% of which are singletons. The germline gives CDR1 SGHDN, CDR2 FVKESK. This CDR3 has 15 residues. V was pared by 3 bases and J by 7 bases, with 6 bases of the junction left unmatched. This sequence originates from a female donor with multiple sclerosis, enrolled in a pregnancy study. The rearrangement joins TRBV14 to TRBJ2-1; TRBD1 matches 10 bases. Sequenced material: peripheral blood, taken in the second trimester of pregnancy. CDR3 amino acids: CASSQGQGMRNEQFF. CDR3 DNA sequence: TGTGCCAGCAGCCAGGGACAGGGGATGAGGAATGAGCAGTTCTTC. The entire variable domain, with the rest obtained from reference TRBV14 and TRBJ2-1, is as follows: EAGVTQFPSHSVIEKGQTVTLRCDPISGHDNLYWYRRVMGKEIKFLLHFVKESKQDESGMPNNRFLAERTGGTYSTLKVQPAELEDSGVYFCASSQGQGMRNEQFFGPGTRLTVL.